The next 16 T cell receptor beta chains were all read from a single sample in a study of T cells in Graves' hyperthyroidism and ophthalmopathy. The TCR beta CDR3 regions underwent amplification using RNA transcripts as the source. The primer set for the first-round RT-PCR of the TCR CDR3 was HTBI. One entry per CDR3 protein, called by TCRdb with MiXCR from the multiplex PCR reads. The sample records about 690,000 distinct CDR3 sequences, approximately 15% being singletons. The sequencing sample was made of blood. The receptors stem from a man aged 50 to 60 with Graves' hyperthyroidism.

This clonotype was seen at least ten times. The V and J genes are TRBV12-3 or TRBV12-4 and TRBJ2-1; 8 bases line up with TRBD2. V shed 1 base, J shed 4 bases, and the junction held 3 bases outside the gene matches. This CDR3 has 15 amino acids. CDR3 in amino acids: CASSLGASGYNEQFF. DNA for the CDR3: TGTGCCAGCAGTTTAGGGGCTAGCGGGTACAATGAGCAGTTCTTC.

This clonotype was seen more than once but under ten times. The V and J genes are TRBV30 and TRBJ2-2; possible D gene TRBD1, 5 bases. The CDR3 extends over 15 amino acids. Per the germline V gene, CDR1 is GTSNPN and CDR2 is SVGIG (reference sequence). V was pared by 1 base and J by 0 bases, with 9 bases between. In nucleotides, the CDR3 is TGTGCCTGGAGTGATCAGGGCGCGAACACCGGGGAGCTGTTTTTT. It codes for CAWSDQGANTGELFF.

The sample holds many counts of this clonotype. The chain employs TRBV10-3 and TRBJ1-1; 8 bases line up with TRBD1. The germline V gene encodes CDR1 ENHRY and CDR2 SYGVKD. V trimming: 10 bases; J trimming: 4 bases; junction bases outside the gene matches: 8. CDR3 length: 13 residues. The CDR3 protein is CATRGQGITEAFF. In DNA, the CDR3 is TGTGCCACCCGAGGACAGGGAATCACTGAAGCTTTCTTT.

This clonotype occurred many times. The CDR3, as DNA: TGTGCCAGCAGGTTCGGAACAGATACGCAGTATTTT. The encoded protein is CASRFGTDTQYF. The rearrangement links TRBV28 to TRBJ2-3; no reliable D call. Looked up from germline, CDR1 is MDHEN and CDR2 is SYDVKM. This CDR3 region has 12 residues. V gave up 6 bases and J gave up 3 bases, with 7 bases separating them.

Many counts were recorded for this clonotype. The chain is built from TRBV30 and TRBJ2-7, with 7 bases that match TRBD1. V shed 3 bases, J shed 3 bases, and the junction held 2 bases outside the gene matches. CDR1 is GTSNPN, CDR2 SVGIG, per germline (reference sequence). CDR3 length equals 12 residues. In DNA, the CDR3 is TGTGCCTGGAGGGCAGGGGGCTACGAGCAGTACTTC. Protein sequence: CAWRAGGYEQYF. Filled out from reference TRBV30 and TRBJ2-7, the complete variable domain reads SQTIHQWPATLVQPVGSPLSLECTVEGTSNPNLYWYRQAAGRGLQLLFYSVGIGQISSEVPQNLSASRPQDRQFILSSKKLLLSDSGFYLCAWRAGGYEQYFGPGTRLTVT.

This clonotype showed up many times. The V call is TRBV28, the J call TRBJ1-4; 7 nucleotides agree with TRBD1. This CDR3 has 16 amino acids. V lost 4 bases, J lost 8 bases, and 13 bases stayed unmatched. CDR1 MDHEN and CDR2 SYDVKM come from the germline V gene. CDR3 in DNA: TGTGCCAGCAGTTCACCCCTGGGACAGTCGGTCGAAAAACTGTTTTTT. This gives the protein CASSSPLGQSVEKLFF. Full variable domain (outside the CDR3, taken from reference TRBV28 and TRBJ1-4): DVKVTQSSRYLVKRTGEKVFLECVQDMDHENMFWYRQDPGLGLRLIYFSYDVKMKEKGDIPEGYSVSREKKERFSLILESASTNQTSMYLCASSSPLGQSVEKLFFGSGTQLSVL.

In its sample, this clonotype was seen many times. CDR3 sequence (DNA): TGTGCCACCAGTGATTATAGGAAGAACACCGGGGAGCTGTTTTTT. As protein: CATSDYRKNTGELFF. This chain links TRBV24-1 with TRBJ2-2; D is uncertain. This CDR3 comprises 15 residues. Germline V lookup: CDR1 KGHDR, CDR2 SFDVKD. Trimming removed 2 bases from V and 1 base from J, with 7 bases in between.

This clonotype showed up many times. The chain carries TRBV7-2 and TRBJ2-7, with 13 bases aligning to TRBD2. The trim removed 0 bases at V and 7 bases at J, leaving 9 bases unmatched. Per germline, CDR1 SGHTA and CDR2 FQGNSA. The CDR3 has 17 amino acids. The CDR3 sequence is CASSLALRTSGSGEQYF. In DNA form, the CDR3 reads TGTGCCAGCAGCTTAGCCCTTAGGACTAGCGGGAGCGGGGAGCAGTACTTC.

This clonotype was detected ten times or more. This chain links TRBV28 with TRBJ2-6, with D hard to call. V was trimmed by 6 bases and J by 4 bases, leaving 7 bases between them. Germline-derived CDR1 and CDR2 are MDHEN and SYDVKM. The CDR3 is made up of 13 amino acids. CDR3 protein: CASSLEGANVLTF. DNA of the CDR3: TGTGCCAGCAGCTTAGAGGGGGCCAACGTCCTGACTTTC.

The chain uses TRBV12-3 or TRBV12-4 and TRBJ2-3; TRBD2 aligns across 15 bases. The CDR3 loop spans 15 amino acids. The V segment lost 6 bases and the J segment 5 bases; nucleotides outside the gene matches: 3. The CDR3 DNA reads TGTGCCAGCAGATGGACTAGCGGGAGGGGAGATACGCAGTATTTT. Translation: CASRWTSGRGDTQYF.

This clonotype was observed at least ten times. This chain connects TRBV15 to TRBJ1-2, with D possibly being TRBD1 (6 bases). Per germline, CDR1 LNHNV and CDR2 YYDKDF (reference sequence). The length of the CDR3 is 12 residues. The ends were cut back, 6 bases at V and 6 bases at J, with 11 bases in the middle. The CDR3 here is CATRGQHHGYTF. The CDR3 region has the DNA TGTGCCACCAGAGGACAGCATCATGGCTACACCTTC.

This rearrangement joins TRBV7-2 to TRBJ2-7; tentatively, D is TRBD1 (7 bases). Germline lookup yields CDR1 SGHTA and CDR2 FQGNSA. This CDR3 region has 15 residues. V was clipped by 8 bases and J by 5 bases, with 22 bases between them. CDR3 DNA sequence: TGTGCCAGCTTCAAAAAGAGGGGGCGGAGGGACGAGCAGTACTTC. It yields the protein CASFKKRGRRDEQYF.

This chain uses TRBV7-9 with TRBJ1-4, with D perhaps matching TRBD1 (6 bases). The V gene's germline CDR1 is SEHNR and CDR2 FQNEAQ (reference sequence). With 4 bases removed from V and 4 bases from J, the gap between germline ends came to 10 bases. CDR3 length: 14 amino acids. The CDR3 DNA reads as TGTGCCAGCAGCTGGGACACCCTTAATGAAAAACTGTTTTTT. Translating gives CASSWDTLNEKLFF.

This clonotype was picked up many times. V usage is TRBV28 and J usage is TRBJ2-7; D is possibly TRBD1 (6 bases). Germline CDR1 reads MDHEN; CDR2 reads SYDVKM. The CDR3 spans 14 residues. The germline V and J ends were trimmed by 7 bases and 0 bases, with 13 bases remaining between them. CDR3 DNA: TGTGCCAGCACTTACAGGGAGAGCTCCTACGAGCAGTACTTC. Protein sequence: CASTYRESSYEQYF.

This clonotype was counted at least ten times. V and J are TRBV12-5 and TRBJ2-2; D call uncertain. V was shortened by 0 bases and J by 0 bases, with 23 bases between the two germline ends. The CDR3 totals 21 residues. Germline V lookup: CDR1 LGHNT, CDR2 FRNRAP. CDR3: CASGLVNRVLTHNANTGELFF. The CDR3 DNA reads TGTGCTAGTGGTTTGGTAAACCGGGTCCTAACACACAACGCGAACACCGGGGAGCTGTTTTTT.

This clonotype was observed at least ten times. The chain joins TRBV2 to TRBJ1-2; 12 nucleotides match TRBD1. The CDR3 is 16 residues long. Germline-derived CDR1 and CDR2 are SNHLY and FYNNEI. Trimming cost V 6 bases and J 1 base; bases outside gene matches: 6. CDR3 bases: TGTGCCAGCAGGGCCGGGACAGGGGGCAGTAACTATGGCTACACCTTC. It yields the protein CASRAGTGGSNYGYTF.